The present T cell receptor beta chain was sequenced within a study of blood T cell repertoires in COVID-19. This CDR3 has 16 amino acids. Germline CDR1 is MDHEN and CDR2 is SYDVKM. V lost 5 bases and J lost 1; bases outside the gene matches: 9. In the authors' methods: Scientists estimated how many nucleated cells there were by amplifying reference gene primers. Assay used: immunoSEQ multiplex PCR; TCRdb lists only in-frame clones, some missing. Clone size and V and J calls were adopted from that table, with D and trimming inferred from the DNA. This table has approximately 450,000 clones, around 89% appearing once.

The source material was peripheral blood. This TCR was sampled from a woman in her twenties or thirties with acute or convalescent COVID-19. V and J are TRBV28 and TRBJ2-3; 7 nucleotides line up with TRBD1. DNA of the CDR3: TGTGCCAGCAGTGCCCTACACAGGGGACGCACAGATACGCAGTATTTT. Its protein product is CASSALHRGRTDTQYF.